What follows is one T cell receptor (beta chain) and its context. During active infection, Seattle patients enrolled and were then monitored through disease. This entry comes from a study of blood T cell repertoires in COVID-19. The V end was cut by 6 bases, the J end by 6 bases, with 15 bases between. The CDR3 has 15 amino acids. From germline, CDR1 is MNHEY and CDR2 SVGAGI. Under the authors' procedure: The authors estimated nucleated cell counts from reference gene primer amplification. Sequenced by immunoSEQ multiplex PCR; TCRdb stores in-frame clones only, minus some. That table supplies the V and J calls and clone size; D and trimming were determined from the DNA. The data contain around 470,000 clones, roughly nine tenths of them singletons.

The sample taken for sequencing was peripheral blood. The source is a man aged 18 to 29 with COVID-19, enrolled during active disease. This rearrangement joins TRBV6-5 to TRBJ1-6; possibly TRBD1 for D (5 bases). The CDR3: CASSPVRGGNSPLHF. In DNA, the CDR3 is TGTGCCAGCAGCCCGGTCCGGGGGGGTAATTCACCCCTCCACTTT.